This T cell receptor (beta chain) appears in the sequencing data of a study of T cell responses to AZD1222 COVID-19 vaccine. Study findings and constraints: Targeting of unmutated variant regions was reportedly seen in nearly half of spike-specific TCRs. Spike-specific TCRs gained breadth and depth after people received two AZD1222 doses.

As regards this clone: Its antigen remains unknown.

This CDR3 is 14 amino acids long. Germline V gene sequence: CDR1 SGHNT, CDR2 YYREEE (reference sequence). The trim removed 2 bases at V and 5 bases at J, leaving 4 bases unmatched. This table comes from immunoSEQ multiplex PCR, and its TCRdb copy is limited to in-frame clones, with some not included. The sample lists more than 100,000 clones, about nine tenths seen once, with around 8% in the top ten. The genes are TRBV5-4 and TRBJ2-7; 10 positions match TRBD1. The origin of this receptor is an adult in good health. The specimen comprised peripheral blood, sampled on day 0 of AZD1222 vaccination. The CDR3 is CASSFRDRGHEQYF. The CDR3 DNA reads TGTGCCAGCAGCTTCCGGGACAGGGGCCACGAGCAGTACTTC.